This section outlines one T cell receptor (beta chain) sequence together with its context. The CDR3 is made up of 16 amino acids. V shed 5 bases and J shed 5 bases, with 22 bases lying between them. Germline loops: CDR1 SGHNT, CDR2 YENEEA. Source study methods: Cell counts per sample came from amplifying reference gene primers. Generated by immunoSEQ multiplex PCR, the TCRdb table keeps only in-frame clones and is missing some. D and trimming come from the DNA, and the V and J calls and clone size come from that table. The sample consists of under 80,000 clones, roughly 83% of them appearing once. The data stem from a study of blood T cell repertoires in COVID-19. Study in general: Acute-phase and convalescent COVID-19 samples originated in the United States, Italy and Spain. T cells, B-cell-depleted T cells, or PBMCs provided the cDNA or gDNA that served as material.

The TCR was taken from a woman aged 60-75 years with acute or convalescent COVID-19. Source material: peripheral blood. The chain joins TRBV11-3 to TRBJ2-7, with D perhaps matching TRBD1 (6 bases). The CDR3 DNA sequence: TGTGCCAGCAGCCCTAAAGGGGAACAGGGAAAGCACGAGCAGTACTTC. Amino acids: CASSPKGEQGKHEQYF.